Listed here are 30 T cell receptor beta chains from one sample, sequenced in a study of beta chain features in type 1 diabetes. Antigen specificity for these receptors is unknown. Every bit of the isolated RNA underwent reverse transcription, so sequencing read expressed TCRB transcripts. The protocol was immunoSEQ multiplex PCR, while the TCRdb copy is restricted to in-frame clones and leaves out a portion. This sample has 600,000 or so clones, with over 13% found just once. Study conclusions and caveats: Shorter TCRB CDR3s, moderately but significantly so, marked every one of the four CD4+ subsets in Type 1 diabetes patients.

Sequencing input: naive CD4+ T cells from blood. The receptors come from a man younger than 35 with type 1 diabetes.

This clone was counted only a few times. The gene calls are TRBV25-1 and TRBJ2-1, with 10 positions matching TRBD1. The CDR3 has 14 amino acids. J lost 6 bases, V lost 8 bases, and 7 bases had no gene match. In germline, CDR1 is MGHDK, CDR2 SYGVNS. The DNA for the CDR3 is TGTGCCAGCTCCAGGGGACAGGGGTCCAATGAGCAGTTCTTC. Amino acid sequence: CASSRGQGSNEQFF.

The chain is built from TRBV2 and TRBJ2-1; the match to TRBD2 covers 8 bases. V shed 6 bases and J 8 bases; nucleotides not matched to a gene: 3. The CDR3 covers 12 residues. Germline V CDR1 and CDR2: SNHLY, FYNNEI. CDR3 nucleotides: TGTGCCAGCAGGGGGACTAGGGATGAGCAGTTCTTC. It translates to CASRGTRDEQFF. Full variable domain (outside the CDR3, taken from reference TRBV2 and TRBJ2-1): EPEVTQTPSHQVTQMGQEVILRCVPISNHLYFYWYRQILGQKVEFLVSFYNNEISEKSEIFDDQFSVERPDGSNFTLKIRSTKLEDSAMYFCASRGTRDEQFFGPGTRLTVL.

The J gene is TRBJ2-7, the V gene TRBV29-1; 7 bases match TRBD1. CDR3 size: 14 residues. J gave up 2 bases and V 2 bases, and 6 bases lay outside the gene matches. From germline, CDR1 is SQVTM and CDR2 ANQGSEA. CDR3: CSVESGQYPYEQYF. For the CDR3, the DNA is TGCAGCGTTGAATCGGGACAGTATCCCTACGAGCAGTACTTC.

The chain combines TRBV30 with TRBJ2-7; D might be TRBD1 or TRBD2, each matching 5 bases. The CDR3 is 16 residues long. V was trimmed by 2 bases and J by 2 bases, leaving 19 bases between them. Germline assignment: CDR1 GTSNPN and CDR2 SVGIG (reference sequence). In nucleotides, the CDR3 is TGTGCCTGGAGTCTACGGGGACGCATAGCCGCCTACGAGCAGTACTTC. It codes for CAWSLRGRIAAYEQYF. Using reference TRBV30 and TRBJ2-7 for the parts outside the CDR3, the full variable domain is SQTIHQWPATLVQPVGSPLSLECTVEGTSNPNLYWYRQAAGRGLQLLFYSVGIGQISSEVPQNLSASRPQDRQFILSSKKLLLSDSGFYLCAWSLRGRIAAYEQYFGPGTRLTVT.

The V call is TRBV27, the J call TRBJ2-7; D call uncertain. This CDR3 is 15 amino acids long. V lost 2 bases and J lost 2, with 13 bases in between. Germline CDR1 MNHEY, CDR2 SMNVEV (reference sequence). CDR3 in DNA: TGTGCCAGCAGTTTAAGCCTTGGGGTCCCCTACGAGCAGTACTTC. Its protein product is CASSLSLGVPYEQYF.

The chain recombines TRBV25-1 with TRBJ2-7; D possibly corresponds to TRBD2 (6 bases). The V gene's germline CDR1 is MGHDK and CDR2 SYGVNS. The CDR3 is 15 amino acids. V lost 1 base and J 2 bases, leaving 12 bases between the germline ends. In DNA, the CDR3 is TGTGCCAGCAGTGAATCGGGAGACAGAGCCTACGAGCAGTACTTC. Its translation is CASSESGDRAYEQYF.

The chain's CDR3 is CASSLATDYGYTF. As DNA, the CDR3 is TGCGCCAGCAGCTTGGCCACCGATTATGGCTACACCTTC. The gene calls are TRBV5-1 and TRBJ1-2; D is uncertain. Trimming pared 0 bases from V and 5 bases from J, leaving 8 bases between. This CDR3 contains 13 residues. In germline, CDR1 is SGHRS, CDR2 YFSETQ.

The chain couples TRBV4-1 to TRBJ1-5; a weak D match, TRBD1 (6 bases). Between the trimmed V and J ends, which lost 3 bases and 2 bases, there was a span of 11 bases. The CDR3 loop spans 15 amino acids. Germline V gene lookup returns CDR1 MGHRA and CDR2 YSYEKL. CDR3 amino acids: CASSQGATGNQPQHF. The CDR3 bases are TGCGCCAGCAGCCAGGGGGCGACGGGCAATCAGCCCCAGCATTTT.

This clone occurred a few times. V gene TRBV5-6 combines with J gene TRBJ1-1; 11 bases agree with TRBD1. The CDR3 runs 15 residues. Per the germline V gene, CDR1 is SGHDT and CDR2 is YYEEEE. J gave up 4 bases and V 3 bases, and 5 bases lay outside the gene matches. CDR3 sequence (DNA): TGTGCCAGCAGCTATACCGGGACAGGGGGCACTGAAGCTTTCTTT. Translation: CASSYTGTGGTEAFF.

This rearrangement joins TRBV30 to TRBJ1-2; possible D gene TRBD1, 6 bases. The CDR3 loop spans 13 amino acids. Trimming cost V 5 bases and J 7 bases, with 17 bases left between them. Germline CDR1 is GTSNPN and CDR2 is SVGIG (reference sequence). Here the CDR3 reads CAWGEQGTSGYTF. CDR3 nucleotide sequence: TGTGCCTGGGGAGAACAGGGAACGAGTGGCTACACCTTC.

This rearrangement joins TRBV11-2 to TRBJ2-3; 8 bases map to TRBD2. CDR3 length equals 16 residues. The trim removed 3 bases at V and 6 bases at J, leaving 11 bases unmatched. CDR1 and CDR2 (germline): SGHAT, FQNNGV. Here the CDR3 DNA reads TGTGCCAGCAGCTTTCATAGCGGGACGACTTCGGATACGCAGTATTTT. It encodes CASSFHSGTTSDTQYF.

V and J are TRBV7-3 and TRBJ2-3; D is ambiguous. V lost 0 bases and J 7 bases, leaving 8 bases between the germline ends. This CDR3 is built from 13 residues. Germline V gene sequence: CDR1 SGHTA, CDR2 FQGTGA. The CDR3 coding sequence is TGTGCCAGCAGCTTAACGGGCAGCCATACGCAGTATTTT. Amino acids: CASSLTGSHTQYF.

This chain joins TRBV6-5 and TRBJ1-2, with unresolved D. CDR1 and CDR2 (germline): MNHEY, SVGAGI. The CDR3 contains 15 residues. With 0 bases removed from V and 7 bases from J, the gap between germline ends came to 15 bases. CDR3 protein: CASSYSITRERGYTF. The CDR3 region has the DNA TGTGCCAGCAGTTACTCTATTACGAGGGAACGTGGCTACACCTTC.

This clone has only a few counts. This chain connects TRBV7-3 to TRBJ2-1; TRBD2 might be the D (5 bases). The CDR3 loop spans 16 amino acids. Germline V gene sequence: CDR1 SGHTA, CDR2 FQGTGA. Trimming stripped 4 bases from V and 6 bases from J, with 19 bases between. The CDR3 sequence is CASSSHIGNFGNEQFF. The DNA of the CDR3 is TGTGCCAGCAGCTCCCACATCGGGAACTTTGGCAATGAGCAGTTCTTC. The whole variable domain, filled in from reference TRBV7-3 and TRBJ2-1, reads GAGVSQTPSNKVTEKGKYVELRCDPISGHTALYWYRQSLGQGPEFLIYFQGTGAADDSGLPNDRFFAVRPEGSVSTLKIQRTERGDSAVYLCASSSHIGNFGNEQFFGPGTRLTVL.

The sample holds a few counts of this clone. The chain joins TRBV19 to TRBJ1-2, with TRBD1 identical over 8 bases. The CDR3 covers 14 residues. J lost 0 bases, V lost 7 bases, and 4 bases had no gene match. Germline assignment: CDR1 LNHDA and CDR2 SQIVND (reference sequence). CDR3 residues: CASTRQGSNYGYTF. CDR3 nucleotides: TGTGCCAGTACCCGACAGGGGTCTAACTATGGCTACACCTTC.

This clone was counted at least ten times. Additional DNA sequences in this sample encode the identical CDR3. The chain is built from TRBV7-9 and TRBJ2-6; D ambiguous. The CDR3 contains 15 residues. V was pared by 1 base and J by 0 bases, with 4 bases between. Germline lookup yields CDR1 SEHNR and CDR2 FQNEAQ (reference sequence). The CDR3: CASSLGASGANVLTF. DNA for the CDR3: TGTGCCAGCAGCTTAGGGGCCTCTGGGGCCAACGTCCTGACTTTC.

This clone turned up a few times. This chain uses TRBV7-2 with TRBJ2-7, with D possibly matching TRBD1 (5 bases). CDR1 and CDR2 (germline): SGHTA, FQGNSA. The CDR3 extends over 15 amino acids. V shed 5 bases and J shed 6 bases, with 20 bases lying between them. The CDR3 region is CASSPLGHQTAEQYF. The CDR3 bases are TGTGCCAGCAGCCCACTGGGGCACCAGACGGCCGAGCAGTACTTC. Looking up the rest from reference TRBV7-2 and TRBJ2-7 gives the full variable domain: GAGVSQSPSNKVTEKGKDVELRCDPISGHTALYWYRQSLGQGLEFLIYFQGNSAPDKSGLPSDRFSAERTGGSVSTLTIQRTQQEDSAVYLCASSPLGHQTAEQYFGPGTRLTVT.

This clone was detected a few times. This chain links TRBV5-1 with TRBJ1-2, with a tentative D call TRBD1 (6 bases). The V end was cut by 5 bases, the J end by 5 bases, with 16 bases between. Germline CDR1 reads SGHRS; CDR2 reads YFSETQ. This CDR3 spans 14 amino acids. The CDR3 DNA is TGCGCCAGCAGTTCTTTGGCAGGGGATTATGGCTACACCTTC. Its protein product is CASSSLAGDYGYTF.

This clone was seen a handful of times. This same CDR3 is encoded by further DNA sequences in the sample. This chain joins TRBV9 and TRBJ1-4; D gene uncertain. V was cut by 0 bases and J by 2 bases, with 5 bases left in between. Germline V CDR1 and CDR2: SGDLS, YYNGEE. The CDR3 runs to 14 residues. The CDR3 nucleotides are TGTGCCAGCAGCGTAGGCGCGACTAATGAAAAACTGTTTTTT. This sequence encodes CASSVGATNEKLFF.

The rearrangement uses TRBV30 and TRBJ2-3; D is unresolved. The CDR3 is 13 residues long. V was trimmed by 5 bases and J by 1 base, leaving 10 bases between them. The germline V gene encodes CDR1 GTSNPN and CDR2 SVGIG (reference sequence). DNA of the CDR3: TGTGCCTGGGCCGTTGGGGGCACAGATACGCAGTATTTT. As protein: CAWAVGGTDTQYF.

V and J are TRBV4-3 and TRBJ2-5; TRBD1 matches at 9 bases. Germline lookup yields CDR1 LGHNA and CDR2 YSLEER. Trimming at V came to 4 bases and at J to 5 bases, leaving 5 bases not matched to a gene. The CDR3 consists of 14 residues. CDR3 region: CASSRGTGWETQYF. CDR3 DNA: TGCGCCAGCAGCCGGGGGACAGGGTGGGAGACCCAGTACTTC.

J is TRBJ2-4 and V is TRBV5-4; D might be TRBD1 (6 bases). This CDR3 is built from 15 residues. Trimming pared 3 bases from V and 0 bases from J, leaving 10 bases between. CDR1 is SGHNT and CDR2 is YYREEE in the germline V gene (reference sequence). CDR3 nucleotide sequence: TGTGCCAGCAGCTCACAGGGAAAAGCCAAAAACATTCAGTACTTC. It codes for CASSSQGKAKNIQYF.

The chain uses TRBV12-5 and TRBJ1-1; D gene unclear. The CDR3 consists of 15 residues. CDR1 is LGHNT, CDR2 FRNRAP, per germline. With 7 bases removed from V and 1 base from J, the gap between germline ends came to 16 bases. CDR3 DNA: TGTGCTAGTGTGGGTTATGGTAAGGAGAACACTGAAGCTTTCTTT. As protein: CASVGYGKENTEAFF.

The chain combines TRBV7-2 with TRBJ1-6, with D hard to call. Germline CDR1 and CDR2: SGHTA and FQGNSA. V lost 8 bases and J 6 bases, leaving 11 bases between the germline ends. This CDR3 spans 13 amino acids. As DNA, the CDR3 is TGTGCCAGCGGCGGGGTACTTAATTCACCCCTCCACTTT. The encoded protein is CASGGVLNSPLHF.

This clone was seen more than once but under ten times. The chain employs TRBV30 and TRBJ1-5; perhaps TRBD1 as D (5 bases). Trimming took off 8 bases at V and 4 bases at J, with 18 bases between the two ends. Looked up from germline, CDR1 is GTSNPN and CDR2 is SVGIG (reference sequence). The CDR3 length is 14 residues. CDR3 nucleotide sequence: TGTGCCGGGGATGCGGGGGACCGGAATCAGCCCCAGCATTTT. It codes for CAGDAGDRNQPQHF.

This clone has just a few counts. This CDR3 is CAWGAAGGFQETQYF. CDR3 coding DNA: TGTGCCTGGGGGGCAGCGGGAGGGTTCCAAGAGACCCAGTACTTC. The chain links TRBV30 to TRBJ2-5, with TRBD2 matching 10 bases. Germline V gene sequence: CDR1 GTSNPN, CDR2 SVGIG (reference sequence). V lost 5 bases, J lost 1 base, and 7 bases stayed unmatched. There are 15 residues in the CDR3. The complete variable domain, with remaining parts taken from reference TRBV30 and TRBJ2-5, reads SQTIHQWPATLVQPVGSPLSLECTVEGTSNPNLYWYRQAAGRGLQLLFYSVGIGQISSEVPQNLSASRPQDRQFILSSKKLLLSDSGFYLCAWGAAGGFQETQYFGPGTRLLVL.

This clone was counted only a few times. This rearrangement joins TRBV5-1 to TRBJ2-7; D is perhaps TRBD2 (6 bases). Germline lookup yields CDR1 SGHRS and CDR2 YFSETQ. V gave up 0 bases and J gave up 1 base, with 11 bases separating them. The CDR3 sequence is 15 residues long. This chain's CDR3 is CASSLAVAASYEQYF. DNA for the CDR3: TGCGCCAGCAGCTTGGCGGTAGCGGCTTCCTACGAGCAGTACTTC. Using reference TRBV5-1 and TRBJ2-7 for the parts outside the CDR3, the full variable domain is KAGVTQTPRYLIKTRGQQVTLSCSPISGHRSVSWYQQTPGQGLQFLFEYFSETQRNKGNFPGRFSGRQFSNSRSEMNVSTLELGDSALYLCASSLAVAASYEQYFGPGTRLTVT.

This clone was detected only a few times. The chain couples TRBV29-1 to TRBJ2-3; 7 positions agree with TRBD2. The CDR3 runs to 14 residues. CDR1 and CDR2 (germline): SQVTM, ANQGSEA. V trimming: 7 bases; J trimming: 0 bases; junction bases outside the gene matches: 7. CDR3 sequence: CSAKLALSTDTQYF. The CDR3 nucleotides read TGCAGCGCGAAACTAGCGTTAAGCACAGATACGCAGTATTTT.

This clone was counted between two and nine times. The rearrangement joins TRBV4-2 to TRBJ2-5; D may be TRBD2 (7 bases). The V gene lost 0 bases and the J gene lost 6 bases, with 23 bases spanning the gap. The CDR3 contains 18 residues. The V gene's germline CDR1 is LGHNA and CDR2 YNFKEQ. Written as DNA, the CDR3 is TGTGCCAGCAGCCAAGATCCAGGAAGGGGAGGGGGAGGAAAGACCCAGTACTTC. Protein: CASSQDPGRGGGGKTQYF.

This chain uses TRBV29-1 with TRBJ1-2, with D uncertain. The CDR3 runs to 14 residues. Trimming removed 4 bases from V and 0 bases from J, with 12 bases in between. Germline CDR1 reads SQVTM; CDR2 reads ANQGSEA. CDR3 bases: TGCAGCGTTGTCTACAGCTATCCTAACTATGGCTACACCTTC. Protein sequence: CSVVYSYPNYGYTF. Full variable domain (missing parts from reference TRBV29-1 and TRBJ1-2): SAVISQKPSRDICQRGTSLTIQCQVDSQVTMMFWYRQQPGQSLTLIATANQGSEATYESGFVIDKFPISRPNLTFSTLTVSNMSPEDSSIYLCSVVYSYPNYGYTFGSGTRLTVV.